These 15 T cell receptor beta chains were all obtained from the same sample, sequenced in a study of shared clonotypes between healthy human individuals. Clones were read by immunoSEQ multiplex PCR, and TCRdb kept only the in-frame ones, dropping some. The profile covers about 1.1 million clones, with 75% to 85% appearing a single time and 0.6% to 0.75% taken by the ten largest. Sequencing was performed on memory CD4+ T cells from PBMCs. Subset denoted: CD45RA-negative fraction. These receptors came from a man between 18 and 35 years old in good health. Some clones in this sample may be carry-over from other donors' samples.

The chain employs TRBV7-2 and TRBJ1-5; no reliable D call. Germline-derived CDR1 and CDR2 are SGHTA and FQGNSA. The V gene lost 5 bases and the J gene lost 5 bases, with 10 bases spanning the gap. This CDR3 is built from 13 residues. CDR3 in DNA: TGTGCCAGCAGCCCCGGGAGAGATCAGCCCCAGCATTTT. It translates to CASSPGRDQPQHF.

This sequence joins TRBV6-5 and TRBJ2-7, with 9 bases aligning to TRBD2. Germline CDR1 reads MNHEY; CDR2 reads SVGAGI. The V and J ends lost 0 bases and 5 bases, in that order; junction bases with no gene match: 5. The CDR3 has 15 residues. This CDR3 reads CASSYSGGRDHEQYF. The DNA of the CDR3 is TGTGCCAGCAGTTACTCGGGCGGGAGGGACCACGAGCAGTACTTC.

This clone has a handful of counts. Distinct nucleotide sequences in the sample also encode this CDR3. J is TRBJ1-1 and V is TRBV5-1; the D is unclear. Germline CDR1 reads SGHRS; CDR2 reads YFSETQ. This CDR3 has 13 residues. V dropped 2 bases and J dropped 1 base, with 6 bases sitting between them. DNA of the CDR3: TGCGCCAGCAGCTTCACCGGGAACACTGAAGCTTTCTTT. Its protein is CASSFTGNTEAFF.

A few counts support this clone. V is TRBV7-9 and J is TRBJ1-5, with 8 nucleotides matching TRBD1. The CDR3 contains 14 residues. J was trimmed by 4 bases and V by 4 bases; bases with no gene match: 3. Germline-derived CDR1 and CDR2 are SEHNR and FQNEAQ (reference sequence). The CDR3 bases are TGTGCCAGCAGCTCGAGGACAGGGAATCAGCCCCAGCATTTT. Protein: CASSSRTGNQPQHF.

The chain recombines TRBV29-1 with TRBJ1-6; perhaps TRBD1 as D (5 bases). Germline assignment: CDR1 SQVTM and CDR2 ANQGSEA. V lost 7 bases to trimming and J lost 7 bases, with 20 bases between them. The CDR3 extends over 15 amino acids. CDR3 DNA: TGCAGCGCAGGGCGGGCCAGTGCTTCAAATTCACCCCTCCACTTT. This codes for CSAGRASASNSPLHF.

The chain links TRBV5-5 to TRBJ2-7; 10 nucleotides line up with TRBD2. CDR1 is SGHKS, CDR2 YYEKEE, per germline (reference sequence). Germline trimming cut 4 bases from V and 0 bases from J; bases unmatched to any gene: 7. The CDR3 is made up of 16 amino acids. CDR3 amino acids: CASSPDSGRRSYEQYF. CDR3 nucleotides: TGTGCCAGCAGCCCGGATAGCGGGAGGCGCTCCTACGAGCAGTACTTC.

This clone showed up just once. The V gene is TRBV7-8, the J gene TRBJ1-5, with 9 positions matching TRBD1. The CDR3 loop spans 17 amino acids. Trimming cost V 2 bases and J 0 bases; bases outside gene matches: 5. Germline values: CDR1 SGHVS, CDR2 FQNEAQ. The CDR3 nucleotides are TGTGCCAGCAGCTTAAGAGGGACAGGGTATAGCAATCAGCCCCAGCATTTT. It is translated as CASSLRGTGYSNQPQHF.

This clone was found once. J is TRBJ2-7 and V is TRBV28; D is ambiguous. The CDR3 is 12 amino acids. CDR1 is MDHEN, CDR2 SYDVKM, per germline. Trimming removed 4 bases from V and 2 bases from J, with 6 bases in between. DNA for the CDR3: TGTGCCAGCAGTTCAAACCCCTACGAGCAGTACTTC. It yields the protein CASSSNPYEQYF.

The chain combines TRBV2 with TRBJ2-6; 8 bases fit TRBD1. Germline V gives CDR1 SNHLY, CDR2 FYNNEI. CDR3 size: 20 residues. Trimming removed 6 bases from V and 5 bases from J; junction bases left unmatched: 21. The CDR3, as DNA: TGTGCCAGCAGACATTCCCCTCTCGCAGGGGGCGCTCTCAGGGCCAACGTCCTGACTTTC. This encodes CASRHSPLAGGALRANVLTF.

In DNA form, the CDR3 reads TGTGCCAGCAGTACCCGGACAGGGCGGTTCACCTACGAGCAGTACTTC. This sequence encodes CASSTRTGRFTYEQYF. This chain links TRBV28 with TRBJ2-7, with 8 bases matching TRBD1. The CDR3 is 16 residues long. J was trimmed by 2 bases and V by 5 bases; bases with no gene match: 11. Germline CDR1 and CDR2: MDHEN and SYDVKM.

The chain is built from TRBV6-5 and TRBJ1-1, with D perhaps TRBD1 (5 bases). There are 14 residues in the CDR3. V was pared by 2 bases and J by 1 base, with 8 bases between. The V gene's germline CDR1 is MNHEY and CDR2 SVGAGI. DNA for the CDR3: TGTGCCAGCAGTTACCAGGGAACGAACACTGAAGCTTTCTTT. Amino acid sequence: CASSYQGTNTEAFF.

This sequence joins TRBV7-9 and TRBJ2-1; TRBD1 aligns across 7 bases. Germline CDR1 and CDR2: SEHNR and FQNEAQ (reference sequence). The junction had 4 bases not matched to a gene; V was cut back by 5 bases and J by 0 bases. The CDR3 length is 15 residues. CDR3 nucleotides: TGTGCCAGCAGCCCCCGGGACAGCTCCTACAATGAGCAGTTCTTC. Protein: CASSPRDSSYNEQFF.

The V and J genes are TRBV18 and TRBJ2-4, with D perhaps TRBD1 (6 bases). Germline V gene lookup returns CDR1 KGHSH and CDR2 LQKENI. V was cut by 2 bases and J by 7 bases, with 15 bases left in between. This CDR3 has 15 amino acids. The CDR3 sequence is CASSPVQGNGNIQYF. The CDR3 DNA follows: TGTGCCAGCTCACCAGTTCAGGGGAATGGGAACATTCAGTACTTC.

The CDR3 DNA is TGTGCCACCCGGATGGGACTAGCGAACACCGGGGAGCTGTTTTTT. It yields the protein CATRMGLANTGELFF. The chain employs TRBV5-4 and TRBJ2-2; 8 bases agree with TRBD2. Germline-derived CDR1 and CDR2 are SGHNT and YYREEE (reference sequence). The CDR3 consists of 15 residues. Trimming cost V 9 bases and J 0 bases; bases outside gene matches: 7.

The chain couples TRBV6-1 to TRBJ1-5; D might be TRBD1 (5 bases). Germline loops: CDR1 MNHNS, CDR2 SASEGT. V lost 3 bases and J lost 15, with 21 bases in between. The CDR3 has 14 residues. CDR3 sequence reads: CASSDQGGGPSGHF. The CDR3 nucleotides read TGTGCCAGCAGTGATCAAGGCGGGGGACCCTCCGGGCATTTT.